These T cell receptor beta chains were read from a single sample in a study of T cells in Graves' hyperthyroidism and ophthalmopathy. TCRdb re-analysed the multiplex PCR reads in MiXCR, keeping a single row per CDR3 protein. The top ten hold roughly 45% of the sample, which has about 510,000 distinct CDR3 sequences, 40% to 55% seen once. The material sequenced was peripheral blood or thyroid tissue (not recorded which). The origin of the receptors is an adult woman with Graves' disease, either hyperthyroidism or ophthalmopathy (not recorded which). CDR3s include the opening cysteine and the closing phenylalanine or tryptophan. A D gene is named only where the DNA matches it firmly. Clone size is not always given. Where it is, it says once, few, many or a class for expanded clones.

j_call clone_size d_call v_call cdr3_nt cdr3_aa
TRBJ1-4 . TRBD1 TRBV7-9 TGTGCCAGCAGCTCAAGGACAGGGAGTGAAAAACTGTTTTTT CASSSRTGSEKLFF
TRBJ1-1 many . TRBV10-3 TGTGCCATCAGTGAGACAGGGTTGGACACTGAAGCTTTCTTT CAISETGLDTEAFF
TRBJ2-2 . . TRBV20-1 TGCAGTGCTAGCGCGCCTCAGGGGGGGGTCACCGGGGAGCTGTTTTTT CSASAPQGGVTGELFF
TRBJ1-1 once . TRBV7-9 TGTGCCAGCATAGGCTCGGGTGCCGAGAACACTGAAGCTTTCTTT CASIGSGAENTEAFF
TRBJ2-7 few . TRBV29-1 TGCAGCGTTGAGCGAGGTCCCTACGAGCAGTACTTC CSVERGPYEQYF
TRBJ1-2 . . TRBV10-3 TGTGCCATCAGTGAGTTGACAGTCGGCTATGGCTACACCTTC CAISELTVGYGYTF
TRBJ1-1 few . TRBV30 TGTGCCTGCCCCAAGGGGGGAGGCACTGAAGCTTTCTTT CACPKGGGTEAFF
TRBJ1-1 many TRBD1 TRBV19 TGTGCCAGTAGCCAGGGGGGGGGGCTGAACACTGAAGCTTTCTTT CASSQGGGLNTEAFF
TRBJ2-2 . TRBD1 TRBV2 TGTGCCAGCAGGGACAGGGAGTACGGCACCGGGGAGCTGTTTTTT CASRDREYGTGELFF
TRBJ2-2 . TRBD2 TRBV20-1 TGCAGTGCTAGACCCGGACTAGCGGGAGTTCGCACCGGGGAGCTGTTTTTT CSARPGLAGVRTGELFF
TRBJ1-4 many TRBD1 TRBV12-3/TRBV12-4 TGTGCCAGCAGTAAGAGACAGGGAGGAAGTGAAAAACTGTTTTTT CASSKRQGGSEKLFF
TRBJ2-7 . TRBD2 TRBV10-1 TGCGCCAGCAGTGCCGGGACTAGCGGGGTCCGCAGCTCCTACGAGCAGTACTTC CASSAGTSGVRSSYEQYF